This T cell receptor (beta chain) was observed in a study of T-cell memory formation after mild COVID-19. Study-wide context: Clustering of TCRs was largely donor specific.

Regarding the study as a whole: Some clones that responded were present in memory (sampled pre-infection), which suggests cross-reactive memory joined. Clones that got smaller from day 15 to 85 had even CD4/CD8, while clones growing later tipped toward CD4+.

This clonotype was observed many times. Its target is not known. It was 5'RACE with constant-segment primers that produced the TCR alpha and TCR beta cDNA libraries, which carried sample barcodes and UMIs. TCRdb redid the calling of the 5' RACE reads with MiXCR, one entry per CDR3 protein. Among around 300,000 distinct CDR3 sequences, over 7% were seen once, and the ten largest hold roughly 22%. CDR1 and CDR2 from the germline V gene are MNHEY and SVGEGT. The CDR3 runs to 20 residues. With 2 bases clipped from V and 8 bases from J, the junction kept 22 bases outside the gene matches. This chain links TRBV6-2 or TRBV6-3 with TRBJ2-1; 9 nucleotides agree with TRBD2. Sequencing was carried out using PBMCs or a T cell subset sorted from them (not recorded which). The receptor's source is a man between 18 and 29 years old who had mild COVID-19 (a few samples of this study predate the infection). Cell type and time point are not known. The chain's CDR3 is CASSYQKRVAGALSMDEQFF. CDR3 sequence (DNA): TGTGCCAGCAGTTACCAAAAACGGGTAGCGGGGGCCCTCTCTATGGATGAGCAGTTCTTC.